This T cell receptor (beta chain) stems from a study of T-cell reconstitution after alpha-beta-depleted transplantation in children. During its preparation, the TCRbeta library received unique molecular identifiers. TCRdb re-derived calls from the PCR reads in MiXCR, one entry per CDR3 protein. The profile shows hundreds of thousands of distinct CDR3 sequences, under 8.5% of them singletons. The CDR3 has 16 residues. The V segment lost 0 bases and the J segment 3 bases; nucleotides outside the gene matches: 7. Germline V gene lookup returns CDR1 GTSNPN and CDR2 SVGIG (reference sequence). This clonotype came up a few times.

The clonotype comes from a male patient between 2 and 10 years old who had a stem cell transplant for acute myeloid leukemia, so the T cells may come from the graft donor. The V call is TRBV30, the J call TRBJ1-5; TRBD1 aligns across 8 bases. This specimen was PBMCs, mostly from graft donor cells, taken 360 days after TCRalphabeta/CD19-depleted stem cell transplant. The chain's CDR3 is CAWSVRATGVNQPQHF. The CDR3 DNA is TGTGCCTGGAGTGTAAGGGCGACAGGGGTCAATCAGCCCCAGCATTTT. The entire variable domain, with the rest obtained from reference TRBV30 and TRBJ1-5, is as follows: SQTIHQWPATLVQPVGSPLSLECTVEGTSNPNLYWYRQAAGRGLQLLFYSVGIGQISSEVPQNLSASRPQDRQFILSSKKLLLSDSGFYLCAWSVRATGVNQPQHFGDGTRLSIL.